This T cell receptor beta chain was captured in a study of cytomegalovirus exposure and HLA in healthy donors. Study at large: A later analysis reported the 120 validation repertoires used the same platform as the 550 to 700 first-cohort repertoires.

Concerning this clone: The antigen remains unidentified.

Germline V gene lookup returns CDR1 MNHEY and CDR2 SMNVEV (reference sequence). V shed 2 bases and J shed 4 bases, with 20 bases lying between them. The CDR3 totals 17 residues. Study-level results: Listed as cytomegalovirus-associated were 150 to 200 TCR beta chains. A subsequent analysis found that TCR clusters from the first cohort also tended to co-occur in the 120 or so validation repertoires, with approximately 95% of cluster scores above 0. As was reported, the classifier diagnosed cytomegalovirus status with high specificity and sensitivity.

This table comes from immunoSEQ multiplex PCR, and its TCRdb copy is limited to in-frame clones, with some not included. The table records 250,000 to 350,000 clones, more than 80% of them present only once. Sequencing used PBMCs. The sequence was collected from a woman younger than 35 in good health and CMV-seronegative. The chain recombines TRBV27 with TRBJ1-1; a weak D match, TRBD1 (6 bases). CDR3 protein: CASSLTLPGAKGTEAFF. The CDR3 DNA reads TGTGCCAGCAGTTTAACTCTACCAGGGGCTAAGGGCACTGAAGCTTTCTTT.